This TCR beta chain was found in a study of neurological immune-mediated disorders. Findings and limits, study-wide: HTLV-1-associated myelopathy had the most TCR clonal expansion, and multiple sclerosis had the least, less than healthy controls. CDR3 amino acid sequences found in expanded clones were never shared across subjects, suggesting private repertoires in all groups.

Time point defined: longitudinal time-point 2. The unsorted libraries were prepared from 2 million PBMCs (stored at -80 C). Germline lookup yields CDR1 ENHRY and CDR2 SYGVKD. The V segment lost 2 bases and the J segment 4 bases; nucleotides outside the gene matches: 1. This CDR3 has 14 residues. In this sample, this clonotype turned up many times. What it binds is not known. Synthesis of cDNA was carried out by template-switch 5'RACE. The reaction used 10-nucleotide random UMIs. TCRdb processed the 5' RACE reads anew with MiXCR; each CDR3 protein has one entry. The sample records approximately 31,000 distinct CDR3 sequences, about 12% being singletons.

The V and J genes are TRBV10-3 and TRBJ2-1, with 8 bases fitting TRBD2. The sequence came from a middle-aged woman in good health. The sequenced sample was PBMCs. The CDR3 coding sequence is TGTGCCATCAGTGAGACTAGCGGTTACAATGAGCAGTTCTTC. Protein sequence: CAISETSGYNEQFF.